Listed here are 7 T cell receptor beta chains from one sample, sequenced in a study of blood T cell repertoires in COVID-19. TCRdb's copy holds only in-frame clones and misses some; the assay was immunoSEQ multiplex PCR. The data hold about 220,000 clones, with almost 85% observed a single time. The specimen was peripheral blood. Receptors originate from an older woman with COVID-19, enrolled during active disease.

The chain combines TRBV6-1 with TRBJ2-6; D remains ambiguous. Germline values: CDR1 MNHNS, CDR2 SASEGT. The CDR3 has 13 amino acids. Deletions cut 3 bases from V and 6 bases from J, with 6 bases between. The CDR3 here is CASSEGLANVLTF. In DNA form, the CDR3 reads TGTGCCAGCAGTGAGGGCTTGGCCAACGTCCTGACTTTC.

The chain carries TRBV7-2 and TRBJ1-1, with D possibly TRBD1 on 5 matching bases. This CDR3 has 18 amino acids. Germline CDR1 is SGHTA and CDR2 is FQGNSA. V was cut by 1 base and J by 8 bases, with 26 bases left in between. The CDR3: CASSLVNFGGTRAWEAFF. DNA for the CDR3: TGTGCCAGCAGCTTAGTTAATTTCGGGGGGACTAGGGCGTGGGAAGCTTTCTTT.

This clone was observed once. This chain uses TRBV7-2 with TRBJ2-7; 9 bases align to TRBD1. This CDR3 has 14 residues. CDR1 and CDR2 from the germline V gene are SGHTA and FQGNSA. The V segment lost 7 bases and the J segment 3 bases; nucleotides outside the gene matches: 7. Here the CDR3 DNA reads TGTGCCAGCACGCCCGGGACAGGGCTCTACGAGCAGTACTTC. Translating gives CASTPGTGLYEQYF.

The genes are TRBV14 and TRBJ2-5, with a possible D match to TRBD2 (5 bases). The CDR3 totals 15 residues. The V gene lost 4 bases and the J gene lost 0 bases, with 12 bases spanning the gap. Germline CDR1 SGHDN, CDR2 FVKESK. This CDR3 is CASSPRTWYQETQYF. Written as DNA, the CDR3 is TGTGCCAGCAGCCCCAGGACTTGGTACCAAGAGACCCAGTACTTC. The complete variable domain, with remaining parts taken from reference TRBV14 and TRBJ2-5, reads EAGVTQFPSHSVIEKGQTVTLRCDPISGHDNLYWYRRVMGKEIKFLLHFVKESKQDESGMPNNRFLAERTGGTYSTLKVQPAELEDSGVYFCASSPRTWYQETQYFGPGTRLLVL.

This clone has just one count. The genes are TRBV5-4 and TRBJ1-6, with 12 bases fitting TRBD1. The CDR3 runs 16 residues. V shed 0 bases, J shed 9 bases, and the junction held 4 bases outside the gene matches. CDR1 and CDR2 from the germline V gene are SGHNT and YYREEE (reference sequence). This chain's CDR3 is CASSLGDRGRFSPLHF. In DNA, the CDR3 is TGTGCCAGCAGCTTGGGGGACAGGGGGCGGTTTTCACCCCTCCACTTT.

J is TRBJ2-1 and V is TRBV13, with 7 bases aligning to TRBD1. V lost 7 bases to trimming and J lost 4 bases; unmatched junction nucleotides: 10. The CDR3 covers 15 residues. The germline gives CDR1 PRHDT, CDR2 FYEKMQ (reference sequence). The DNA of the CDR3 is TGTGCCAGCACCCCCGAGGGGGCTAGGTACAATGAGCAGTTCTTC. This codes for CASTPEGARYNEQFF.

Concerning this clone: This sample includes further DNA sequences coding for the same CDR3. The rearrangement joins TRBV19 to TRBJ2-7; D gene unclear. V dropped 5 bases and J dropped 3 bases, with 8 bases sitting between them. The CDR3 totals 12 residues. Germline V CDR1 and CDR2: LNHDA, SQIVND (reference sequence). CDR3 coding DNA: TGTGCCAGTAGTGGCCTTTACTACGAGCAGTACTTC. Translated: CASSGLYYEQYF.